Listed below are T cell receptor beta chains from one sample, sequenced in a study of shared clonotypes between healthy human individuals. Repertoires were generated with immunoSEQ multiplex PCR, while TCRdb's copy carries only in-frame clones and drops some. The table lists about 960,000 clones, approximately 80% of them singletons. Sequenced material: memory CD4+ T cells sorted from blood. These receptors all come from a man aged 18 to 29 in good health. The CDR3 runs from the conserved cysteine through the conserved F or W. D genes are given only for firm matches.

17 | TRBJ2-3 | TRBD1 | TRBV7-2 | TGTGCCAGCAGCTTAGGGAATACCGGGACAGGTACAGATACGCAGTATTTT | CASSLGNTGTGTDTQYF
15 | TRBJ1-6 | TRBD1 | TRBV6-6 | TGTGCCAGCAGTTTACAGGGGGATTATAATTCACCCCTCCACTTT | CASSLQGDYNSPLHF
15 | TRBJ2-2 | TRBD1 | TRBV5-8 | TGTGCCAGCAGCACCCCGACAGGGCGCACCGGGGAGCTGTTTTTT | CASSTPTGRTGELFF
15 | TRBJ1-2 | - | TRBV6-1 | TGTGCCAGCAGTGAAGCCCCAGACAGACGCTATGGCTACACCTTC | CASSEAPDRRYGYTF
16 | TRBJ2-1 | TRBD2 | TRBV5-6 | TGTGCCAGCAGCTTTTTAGCGGGACACCCCGGGGATGAGCAGTTCTTC | CASSFLAGHPGDEQFF
17 | TRBJ2-1 | TRBD1 | TRBV10-3 | TGTGCCATCAGTCATCCTGAACGGGACAGTAGATTCAATGAGCAGTTCTTC | CAISHPERDSRFNEQFF
14 | TRBJ2-7 | - | TRBV19 | TGTGCCAGTAGAACCCCGACCCGACCATACGAGCAGTACTTC | CASRTPTRPYEQYF
14 | TRBJ1-1 | - | TRBV6-1 | TGTGCCAGCAGTGAACTTCAGGGGATCACTGAAGCTTTCTTT | CASSELQGITEAFF
15 | TRBJ2-1 | TRBD2 | TRBV5-1 | TGCGCCAGCAGCTCGGGACTAAGCTCCTACAATGAGCAGTTCTTC | CASSSGLSSYNEQFF
13 | TRBJ2-3 | - | TRBV2 | TGTGCCAGCACCGGGGGCGGGAGACTAGGGCAGTATTTT | CASTGGGRLGQYF
13 | TRBJ2-3 | - | TRBV27 | TGTGCCAGCAGTTTCAGGGGCACAGATACGCAGTATTTT | CASSFRGTDTQYF
13 | TRBJ1-1 | - | TRBV10-2 | TGCGCCAGCAGTTCACAGGGGAACACTGAAGCTTTCTTT | CASSSQGNTEAFF
16 | TRBJ2-5 | - | TRBV11-2 | TGTGCCAGCAGCTTAGAGATAGGGACGGTTAAAGAGACCCAGTACTTC | CASSLEIGTVKETQYF
16 | TRBJ1-4 | - | TRBV7-9 | TGTGCCAGCAGCTTAACCCCGGCAGGGGCTAGCGAAAAACTGTTTTTT | CASSLTPAGASEKLFF
12 | TRBJ1-6 | - | TRBV5-4 | TGTGCCAGCAACAGGGTGAATTCACCCCTCCACTTT | CASNRVNSPLHF
12 | TRBJ1-1 | - | TRBV5-4 | TGTGCCAGCAGTTTGGACAGATTGGAAGCTTTCTTT | CASSLDRLEAFF
11 | TRBJ2-5 | - | TRBV20-1 | TGCAGTGCAGGGAGAGCAGGGACCCAGTACTTC | CSAGRAGTQYF
16 | TRBJ1-4 | - | TRBV21-1 | TGTGCCAGCAGCAAAGTCAGGGGGGCAACTAATGAAAAACTGTTTTTT | CASSKVRGATNEKLFF